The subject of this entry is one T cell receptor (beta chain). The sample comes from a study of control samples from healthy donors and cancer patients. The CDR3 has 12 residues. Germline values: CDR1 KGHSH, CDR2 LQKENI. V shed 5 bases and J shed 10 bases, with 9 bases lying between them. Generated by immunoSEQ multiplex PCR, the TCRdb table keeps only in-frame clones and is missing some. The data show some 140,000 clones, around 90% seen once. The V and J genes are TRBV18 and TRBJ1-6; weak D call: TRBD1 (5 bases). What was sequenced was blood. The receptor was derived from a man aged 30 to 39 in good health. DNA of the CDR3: TGTGCCAGCTCAGGGGCTGGGTCACCCCTCCACTTT. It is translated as CASSGAGSPLHF.